This T cell receptor (beta chain) was captured by sequencing in a study of T cells in Graves' hyperthyroidism and ophthalmopathy. Study observations and caveats: Among thyroid clonotypes expanded above 0.001, most also appeared in blood.

The table lists this clonotype with a few counts. Its antigen is undetermined. Germline CDR1 KGHDR, CDR2 SFDVKD. The CDR3 has 15 amino acids. The J segment lost 4 bases and the V segment lost 7 bases, leaving 6 bases of the junction unmatched. TCR beta CDR3 sequences were amplified from RNA transcripts. Primed by the HTBI set, a first-round RT-PCR was run on the TCR CDR3. In TCRdb, the multiplex PCR reads were re-called with MiXCR into one record per CDR3 protein. The table has 500,000 to 600,000 distinct CDR3 sequences, 16% seen once. Sequencing used blood. The V gene is TRBV24-1, the J gene TRBJ2-1; 10 nucleotides match TRBD2. This receptor was obtained from a woman younger than 35 with Graves' hyperthyroidism. The CDR3 DNA reads as TGTGCCACCAGAGATCGGACTAGCGGTTACAATGAGCAGTTCTTC. Its protein product is CATRDRTSGYNEQFF.